The 16 T cell receptor beta chains below all came from one sample that was sequenced in a study of cytomegalovirus exposure and HLA in healthy donors. A multiplex PCR was run with 60 Vbeta primers and 13 Jbeta primers. Sequencing used immunoSEQ multiplex PCR; TCRdb keeps in-frame clones, though not all of them. This table has about 120,000 clones, under 12% appearing once. Sequencing input: PBMCs. All receptors come from a young woman in good health and CMV-seropositive.

This clone was picked up a small number of times. The V and J genes are TRBV5-6 and TRBJ1-2; 8 nucleotides line up with TRBD1. The J segment lost 3 bases and the V segment lost 4 bases, leaving 8 bases of the junction unmatched. Germline V gene sequence: CDR1 SGHDT, CDR2 YYEEEE. CDR3 length: 15 residues. This CDR3 is CASSGAGTGHYGYTF. The DNA of the CDR3 is TGTGCCAGCAGCGGGGCCGGGACAGGACACTATGGCTACACCTTC. Looking up the rest from reference TRBV5-6 and TRBJ1-2 gives the full variable domain: DAGVTQSPTHLIKTRGQQVTLRCSPKSGHDTVSWYQQALGQGPQFIFQYYEEEERQRGNFPDRFSGHQFPNYSSELNVNALLLGDSALYLCASSGAGTGHYGYTFGSGTRLTVV.

The chain carries TRBV29-1 and TRBJ2-3; no definite D call. Germline V gene sequence: CDR1 SQVTM, CDR2 ANQGSEA. V lost 5 bases and J 4 bases, leaving 7 bases between the germline ends. The CDR3 length is 11 residues. The CDR3, as DNA: TGCAGCGTTCCCATTGCAGATACGCAGTATTTT. It yields the protein CSVPIADTQYF.

This clone has more than one count but fewer than ten. V usage is TRBV5-1 and J usage is TRBJ2-3, with 9 positions matching TRBD1. CDR1 is SGHRS, CDR2 YFSETQ, per germline. V lost 0 bases and J lost 3; bases outside the gene matches: 5. The CDR3 has 16 residues. For the CDR3, the DNA is TGCGCCAGCAGCTTGGCTCTGGGACAGGGTACAGATACGCAGTATTTT. Translating it yields CASSLALGQGTDTQYF.

The rearrangement links TRBV9 to TRBJ2-7; the match to TRBD1 covers 8 bases. Germline CDR1 SGDLS, CDR2 YYNGEE. The CDR3 length is 15 residues. Trimming cost V 3 bases and J 2 bases; bases outside gene matches: 7. This CDR3 is CASSAGQGTTYEQYF. As DNA, the CDR3 is TGTGCCAGCAGCGCAGGACAGGGTACCACCTACGAGCAGTACTTC.

This clone was observed a single time. The CDR3 is CSVLAGSSYEQYF. The CDR3 bases are TGCAGCGTTTTGGCTGGGAGCTCCTACGAGCAGTACTTC. V usage is TRBV29-1 and J usage is TRBJ2-5; possible D gene TRBD2, 5 bases. The J call is in doubt because the DNA end fits TRBJ2-7 better. Germline assignment: CDR1 SQVTM and CDR2 ANQGSEA. The CDR3 is 13 amino acids.

The V and J genes are TRBV5-4 and TRBJ2-3, with 8 bases identical to TRBD2. CDR1 is SGHNT, CDR2 YYREEE, per germline (reference sequence). The CDR3 loop spans 14 amino acids. Trimming removed 4 bases from V and 4 bases from J; junction bases left unmatched: 5. This CDR3 is CASSAAGVADTQYF. In DNA form, the CDR3 reads TGTGCCAGCAGCGCAGCGGGAGTCGCAGATACGCAGTATTTT.

Notes on this clone: Mismatch with germline at one junction end may stem from a read error. The chain uses TRBV4-1 and TRBJ2-3; D is possibly TRBD2 (7 bases). The CDR3 consists of 18 residues. The germline V gene encodes CDR1 MGHRA and CDR2 YSYEKL. CDR3 protein: CASNQERGGTSSTDTQYF. The DNA of the CDR3 is TGCGCCAGCAACCAAGAAAGGGGGGGTACCTCTAGCACAGATACGCAGTATTTT.

The chain couples TRBV7-9 to TRBJ2-3, with D possibly being TRBD2 (6 bases). There are 14 residues in the CDR3. Germline CDR1 reads SEHNR; CDR2 reads FQNEAQ (reference sequence). The V gene lost 4 bases and the J gene lost 0 bases, with 8 bases spanning the gap. This CDR3 reads CASSYGTSTDTQYF. The CDR3 coding sequence is TGTGCCAGCAGCTACGGGACTAGCACAGATACGCAGTATTTT.

V is TRBV7-3 and J is TRBJ2-3; 10 bases match TRBD2. The length of the CDR3 is 15 residues. Germline CDR1 SGHTA, CDR2 FQGTGA. V shed 2 bases, J shed 5 bases, and the junction held 4 bases outside the gene matches. In DNA form, the CDR3 reads TGTGCCAGCAGCTTACTAGCGGGAGCGAGAGATACGCAGTATTTT. This gives the protein CASSLLAGARDTQYF.

This clone has more than one count but fewer than ten. This rearrangement joins TRBV7-9 to TRBJ2-3, with 8 bases fitting TRBD2. Germline V gene sequence: CDR1 SEHNR, CDR2 FQNEAQ (reference sequence). The CDR3 spans 14 residues. Unmatched junction bases numbered 6, after V lost 8 bases and J lost 2 bases. CDR3 DNA: TGTGCCAGCCGTGTAGCGGGACTCACAGATACGCAGTATTTT. Residues: CASRVAGLTDTQYF.

The rearrangement joins TRBV29-1 to TRBJ2-2; possibly TRBD2 for D (6 bases). The ends were cut back, 7 bases at V and 6 bases at J, with 9 bases in the middle. Germline V gives CDR1 SQVTM, CDR2 ANQGSEA. There are 11 residues in the CDR3. The CDR3, as DNA: TGCAGCGGATGGGGGGCCGGGGAGCTGTTTTTT. Protein product: CSGWGAGELFF.

This clone was detected a few times. The chain couples TRBV5-6 to TRBJ2-1, with 9 bases that match TRBD1. The CDR3 extends over 15 amino acids. Per germline, CDR1 SGHDT and CDR2 YYEEEE. Unmatched junction bases numbered 8, after V lost 1 base and J lost 9 bases. CDR3 protein: CASSLMGQGVAEQFF. The CDR3 DNA sequence: TGTGCCAGCAGCTTGATGGGACAGGGAGTTGCTGAGCAGTTCTTC.

The V call is TRBV5-1, the J call TRBJ2-7, with TRBD1 identical over 9 bases. Looked up from germline, CDR1 is SGHRS and CDR2 is YFSETQ. Trimming cost V 3 bases and J 5 bases; bases outside gene matches: 6. The CDR3 is 14 residues long. CDR3 in DNA: TGCGCCAGCAGCTACCGGACAGGGGCGAACGAGCAGTACTTC. This gives the protein CASSYRTGANEQYF.

The chain links TRBV28 to TRBJ1-2; 7 positions match TRBD1. J gave up 4 bases and V 2 bases, and 4 bases lay outside the gene matches. The length of the CDR3 is 14 residues. Germline-derived CDR1 and CDR2 are MDHEN and SYDVKM. Written as DNA, the CDR3 is TGTGCCAGCAGTTTAGGGGACAGAGCCTATGGCTACACCTTC. Amino acids: CASSLGDRAYGYTF.

This clone showed up just a few times. This sequence joins TRBV27 and TRBJ1-1, with a weak D call TRBD1 (5 bases). Germline CDR1 MNHEY, CDR2 SMNVEV (reference sequence). V lost 3 bases to trimming and J lost 6 bases, with 17 bases between them. This CDR3 is 15 amino acids long. CDR3: CASSFGGVGGAEAFF. In DNA, the CDR3 is TGTGCCAGCAGTTTCGGTGGAGTGGGGGGGGCTGAAGCTTTCTTT.

This clone was seen a few times. This sequence joins TRBV13 and TRBJ1-2; 7 bases fit TRBD1. Germline loops: CDR1 PRHDT, CDR2 FYEKMQ (reference sequence). The CDR3 consists of 13 residues. The J segment lost 5 bases and the V segment lost 11 bases, leaving 11 bases of the junction unmatched. The CDR3 sequence is CASHQGGGYGYTF. DNA for the CDR3: TGTGCCTCCCACCAGGGGGGCGGATATGGCTACACCTTC.